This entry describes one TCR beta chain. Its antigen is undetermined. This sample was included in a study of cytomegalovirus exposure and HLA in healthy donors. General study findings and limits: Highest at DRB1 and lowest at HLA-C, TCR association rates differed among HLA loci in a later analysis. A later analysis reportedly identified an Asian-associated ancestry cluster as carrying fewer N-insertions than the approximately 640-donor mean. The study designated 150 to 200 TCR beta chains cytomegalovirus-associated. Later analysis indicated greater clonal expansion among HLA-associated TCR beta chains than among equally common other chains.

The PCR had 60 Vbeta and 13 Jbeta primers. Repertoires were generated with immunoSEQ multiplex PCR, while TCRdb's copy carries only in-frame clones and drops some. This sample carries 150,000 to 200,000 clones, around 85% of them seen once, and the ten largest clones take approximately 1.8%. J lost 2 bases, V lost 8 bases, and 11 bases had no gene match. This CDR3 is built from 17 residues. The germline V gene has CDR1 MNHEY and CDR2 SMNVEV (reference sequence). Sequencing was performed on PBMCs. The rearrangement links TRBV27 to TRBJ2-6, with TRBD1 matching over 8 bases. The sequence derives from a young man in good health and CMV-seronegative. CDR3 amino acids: CASGTDRAVAGANVLTF. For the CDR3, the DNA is TGTGCCAGCGGCACGGACAGGGCCGTGGCTGGGGCCAACGTCCTGACTTTC.